This T cell receptor (beta chain) derives from a study of cytomegalovirus exposure and HLA in healthy donors. The CDR3 covers 16 residues. Germline assignment: CDR1 SNHLY and CDR2 FYNNEI. V dropped 6 bases and J dropped 5; count of bases not matched to a gene: 12. Vbeta (60) and Jbeta (13) primers were used in the PCR. Repertoires were generated with immunoSEQ multiplex PCR, while TCRdb's copy carries only in-frame clones and drops some. Of approximately 150,000 clones in the sample, roughly four fifths were seen once. This clone has more than one count but fewer than ten. The sequenced material came from PBMCs. The origin of this receptor is a female donor in good health and CMV-seronegative. The genes are TRBV2 and TRBJ1-4; 7 nucleotides align to TRBD1. The CDR3 DNA sequence: TGTGCCAGCAGCACCTACCCAACACAGGGGAATGAAAAACTGTTTTTT. Translated: CASSTYPTQGNEKLFF.